The subject of this entry is one TCR beta chain. Antigen: not known. One end of the junction does not line up with germline, which may come from a read error. The sample is drawn from a study of vaccination and CD4 T cells after COVID-19. Time point: late sampling 161 to 241 days after vaccination in a few convalescent patients. The treatment was: approximately nine-day PBMC culture with coronavirus spike peptide pools or control peptides (ViraFEST assay). This CDR3 has 13 amino acids. The germline gives CDR1 MNHEY, CDR2 SVGEGT. Sequencing of DNA taken from cultured CD4+ T cells relied on the Oncomine TCR Beta short-read assay. TCRdb processed the PCR reads anew with MiXCR; each CDR3 protein has one entry. The table records roughly 15,000 distinct CDR3 sequences, around 52% of them present only once.

The chain recombines TRBV6-2 or TRBV6-3 with TRBJ2-3; D remains unclear. The sequence was collected from a human donor who had recovered from COVID-19. The source was CD4+ T cells from blood, cultured in vitro, collected about 7 months after SARS-CoV-2 vaccination. The CDR3 DNA follows: TGCGCCAGCCGGCAAATTTCCACAGATACGCAGTATTTT. Translated, it gives CASRQISTDTQYF.